These 28 T cell receptor beta chains were sequenced from one sample in a study of breast tumors, draining lymph nodes, adjacent tissues. Breast cancer patients provided tissue from their axillary draining lymph nodes. TCRdb fed the multiplex PCR reads into MiXCR, producing one record per CDR3 protein. The sample has 130,000 or so distinct CDR3 sequences, 20% to 25% seen once. The material sequenced was axillary lymph node tissue. These receptors were taken from a female donor with breast cancer. Some clones in this sample may be carry-over from other donors' samples.

This clonotype has at least ten counts. The chain joins TRBV11-2 to TRBJ2-1, with D possibly TRBD2 on 5 matching bases. The CDR3 has 15 residues. The V end lost 6 bases, the J end lost 0 bases, and 12 bases lay between the germline ends. Germline lookup yields CDR1 SGHAT and CDR2 FQNNGV. This CDR3 is CASRASQFSYNEQFF. The DNA for the CDR3 is TGTGCCAGCAGGGCTAGCCAATTCTCCTACAATGAGCAGTTCTTC. Looking up the rest from reference TRBV11-2 and TRBJ2-1 gives the full variable domain: EAGVAQSPRYKIIEKRQSVAFWCNPISGHATLYWYQQILGQGPKLLIQFQNNGVVDDSQLPKDRFSAERLKGVDSTLKIQPAKLEDSAVYLCASRASQFSYNEQFFGPGTRLTVL.

This clonotype was counted at least ten times. The CDR3 sequence is CASSLRPSATYEQYF. The CDR3 bases are TGTGCCAGCAGCTTACGGCCTAGCGCTACCTACGAGCAGTACTTC. The V gene is TRBV7-2, the J gene TRBJ2-7, with a tentative D call TRBD2 (6 bases). Per the germline V gene, CDR1 is SGHTA and CDR2 is FQGNSA. This CDR3 is built from 15 residues. The V end lost 2 bases, the J end lost 2 bases, and 13 bases lay between the germline ends.

Note on this clonotype: A much more abundant neighbour one base away suggests this may be a read error. The chain employs TRBV4-2 and TRBJ2-7; possible D gene TRBD2, 6 bases. CDR3 size: 16 residues. Germline CDR1 and CDR2: LGHNA and YNFKEQ. Trimming removed 3 bases from V and 5 bases from J, with 20 bases in between. The CDR3 reads CASSHDGGGPVNEQYF. Here the CDR3 DNA reads TGTGCCAGCAGCCACGATGGCGGAGGGCCTGTCAACGAGCAGTACTTC.

The chain links TRBV20-1 to TRBJ2-1; 10 bases fit TRBD2. CDR3 length: 14 amino acids. Per germline, CDR1 DFQATT and CDR2 SNEGSKA (reference sequence). V was clipped by 5 bases and J by 5 bases; unmatched bases: 6. Written as DNA, the CDR3 is TGCAGTGCTTTTAATAGCGGGAGGAACAATGAGCAGTTCTTC. Translation gives CSAFNSGRNNEQFF.

This clonotype showed up many times. The chain carries TRBV7-3 and TRBJ1-5; possible D gene TRBD1, 6 bases. CDR1 and CDR2 from the germline V gene are SGHTA and FQGTGA. The V and J ends lost 9 bases and 3 bases respectively, with 18 bases between them. The length of the CDR3 is 15 residues. The CDR3, as DNA: TGTGCCAGAGGGGGGATCACAGTCAACAATCAGCCCCAGCATTTT. It codes for CARGGITVNNQPQHF.

This clonotype showed up many times. The chain couples TRBV6-9 to TRBJ2-7; 10 bases match TRBD2. V was clipped by 3 bases and J by 0 bases; unmatched bases: 8. Per germline, CDR1 MNHGY and CDR2 SVAAGI. This CDR3 contains 17 residues. The CDR3 region has the DNA TGTGCCAGCAGTTACCCTATCCTAGCGGGGGTCTCCTACGAGCAGTACTTC. This translates into CASSYPILAGVSYEQYF.

With respect to this clonotype: A much more abundant neighbour one base away suggests this may be a read error. No conserved phenylalanine or tryptophan is present at the end of the CDR3, so a read error is the likely explanation. The CDR3: CASSHGTSLEQYI. For the CDR3, the DNA is TGTGCCAGCAGCCACGGGACTAGCCTCGAGCAGTACATC. J is TRBJ2-7 and V is TRBV3-1, with 9 bases fitting TRBD2. The V gene's germline CDR1 is LGHDT and CDR2 YNNKEL (reference sequence). This CDR3 region has 13 residues. The V segment lost 3 bases and the J segment 6 bases; nucleotides outside the gene matches: 3.

This clonotype has a count of ten or more. In DNA, the CDR3 is TGTGCCAGTACCCCCAGGACCGGGGAGCTGTTTTTT. Protein product: CASTPRTGELFF. The chain joins TRBV19 to TRBJ2-2, with D unclear. Germline values: CDR1 LNHDA, CDR2 SQIVND (reference sequence). V was pared by 7 bases and J by 5 bases, with 8 bases between. The CDR3 is made up of 12 amino acids. Complete variable domain (other parts from reference TRBV19 and TRBJ2-2): DGGITQSPKYLFRKEGQNVTLSCEQNLNHDAMYWYRQDPGQGLRLIYYSQIVNDFQKGDIAEGYSVSREKKESFPLTVTSAQKNPTAFYLCASTPRTGELFFGEGSRLTVL.

Points on this clonotype: This may be a read error: a much more frequent sequence differs by one nucleotide. The chain employs TRBV27 and TRBJ2-3; the match to TRBD1 covers 8 bases. In germline, CDR1 is MNHEY, CDR2 SMNVEV (reference sequence). CDR3 size: 15 residues. V was pared by 5 bases and J by 4 bases, with 8 bases of the junction left unmatched. CDR3 sequence reads: CASSPRQGFADTQYF. CDR3 coding DNA: TGTGCCAGCAGTCCAAGACAGGGGTTTGCAGATACGCAGTATTTT.

As concerns this clonotype: This may stem from a read error, because a much larger clone lies one nucleotide away. The V call is TRBV19, the J call TRBJ2-7; 7 bases fit TRBD2. Germline CDR1 and CDR2: LNHDA and SQIVND (reference sequence). There are 14 residues in the CDR3. The CDR3 is CASSQRDSSCEQYF. The CDR3 nucleotides read TGTGCCAGTAGTCAGCGGGACTCCTCCTGCGAGCAGTACTTC. The complete variable domain, with remaining parts taken from reference TRBV19 and TRBJ2-7, reads DGGITQSPKYLFRKEGQNVTLSCEQNLNHDAMYWYRQDPGQGLRLIYYSQIVNDFQKGDIAEGYSVSREKKESFPLTVTSAQKNPTAFYLCASSQRDSSCEQYFGPGTRLTVT.

This clonotype has ten or more counts. This chain links TRBV4-1 with TRBJ2-7; 8 bases line up with TRBD2. This CDR3 is built from 15 residues. V lost 0 bases and J lost 2; bases outside the gene matches: 3. Germline V gene sequence: CDR1 MGHRA, CDR2 YSYEKL. As DNA, the CDR3 is TGCGCCAGCAGCCAAGAAGGGACTAGAGCCTACGAGCAGTACTTC. This encodes CASSQEGTRAYEQYF.

This chain uses TRBV3-1 with TRBJ2-1; 12 nucleotides align to TRBD2. The CDR3 spans 15 residues. The junction had 4 bases not matched to a gene; V was cut back by 3 bases and J by 7 bases. In germline, CDR1 is LGHDT, CDR2 YNNKEL (reference sequence). The CDR3 DNA is TGTGCCAGCAGCCAGACTAGCGGGAGAGGGAATGAGCAGTTCTTC. Translation: CASSQTSGRGNEQFF.

Only a few counts were recorded for this clonotype. A read error may explain this, as a much larger clone is one base away. The gene calls are TRBV7-9 and TRBJ2-1; 13 bases agree with TRBD2. The CDR3 totals 15 residues. In germline, CDR1 is SEHNR, CDR2 FQNEAQ (reference sequence). This CDR3 reads CVSTAGLAGHNEQFF. CDR3 DNA sequence: TGTGTCAGCACCGCGGGACTAGCGGGACACAATGAGCAGTTCTTC.

As concerns this clonotype: Likely a read error: the CDR3 ends without its conserved phenylalanine or tryptophan. No DNA is shown, since the ends of the CDR3 on it are uncertain; the CDR3 is the one TCRdb lists. The chain links TRBV7-2 to TRBJ2-3; TRBD2 is taken as the D call from the table, unchecked against the DNA. The CDR3 is 15 amino acids long, termini counted. Germline V gives CDR1 SGHTA, CDR2 FQGNSA. Here the CDR3 reads CASSFLAGVVDTRYS.

This clonotype came up many times. The chain links TRBV19 to TRBJ2-2, with TRBD2 as a possible D gene (6 bases). The V gene's germline CDR1 is LNHDA and CDR2 SQIVND (reference sequence). This CDR3 has 15 residues. Trimming stripped 7 bases from V and 1 base from J, with 13 bases between. The CDR3 sequence: CASKDGTLNTGELFF. DNA for the CDR3: TGTGCCAGTAAGGACGGGACTCTGAACACCGGGGAGCTGTTTTTT.

This clonotype was counted ten times or more. The genes are TRBV29-1 and TRBJ2-3; D gene unclear. The germline V gene has CDR1 SQVTM and CDR2 ANQGSEA. This CDR3 is 12 amino acids long. V shed 4 bases and J shed 2 bases, with 7 bases lying between them. CDR3 amino acids: CSVGADTDTQYF. The CDR3 DNA follows: TGCAGCGTTGGGGCAGACACAGATACGCAGTATTTT.

This clonotype was detected only a few times. The rearrangement links TRBV6-6 to TRBJ2-2; TRBD2 matches 8 bases. The V gene end was trimmed by 2 bases and the J gene end by 5 bases; junction bases not matched to a gene: 7. CDR3 length: 16 amino acids. Germline V CDR1 and CDR2: MNHNY, SVGAGI (reference sequence). The CDR3 sequence: CASSYPSGRGTGELFF. The CDR3, as DNA: TGTGCCAGCAGTTACCCCAGCGGGAGAGGGACCGGGGAGCTGTTTTTT.

This clonotype was observed at least ten times. The J gene is TRBJ2-5, the V gene TRBV2; 11 nucleotides line up with TRBD1. With V trimmed by 0 bases and J by 5 bases, 8 bases remained unmatched. The CDR3 contains 17 residues. The V gene's germline CDR1 is SNHLY and CDR2 FYNNEI. Here the CDR3 reads CASSEARTGGKRETQYF. Here the CDR3 DNA reads TGTGCCAGCAGTGAAGCCCGGACAGGGGGCAAAAGGGAGACCCAGTACTTC.

In regard to this clonotype: A much larger clone lies a single base off, so this may be a read error. The J gene is TRBJ1-6, the V gene TRBV30; D is ambiguous. Per the germline V gene, CDR1 is GTSNPN and CDR2 is SVGIG (reference sequence). There are 14 residues in the CDR3. The CDR3 DNA reads TGTGCCTGGAAGCTTAGCTCCTATAATTCACCCCCCCACTTT. As protein: CAWKLSSYNSPPHF.

With respect to this clonotype: A much larger clone differs from this one at a single base, so this may be a read error. The J gene is TRBJ2-2, the V gene TRBV20-1; weak D call: TRBD2 (6 bases). There are 13 residues in the CDR3. Germline assignment: CDR1 DFQATT and CDR2 SNEGSKA (reference sequence). Trimming took off 7 bases at V and 5 bases at J, with 14 bases between the two ends. The CDR3 protein is CSVRRAGTGELFF. The CDR3 bases are TGCAGTGTTAGGAGGGCGGGGACCGGGGAGCTGTTTTTT.

This clonotype was observed at least ten times. The V gene is TRBV6-2 or TRBV6-3, the J gene TRBJ2-7; 7 nucleotides align to TRBD2. The V and J ends lost 0 bases and 3 bases, in that order; junction bases with no gene match: 11. CDR3 size: 17 residues. Germline V gene data show CDR1 as MNHEY and CDR2 as SVGEGT. The CDR3 protein is CASSYSPGASGDYEQYF. The CDR3, as DNA: TGTGCCAGCAGTTACTCCCCAGGCGCTAGCGGAGACTACGAGCAGTACTTC.

This clonotype was seen ten or more times. This rearrangement joins TRBV20-1 to TRBJ2-3; 7 bases agree with TRBD2. CDR1 and CDR2 (germline): DFQATT, SNEGSKA (reference sequence). The V segment lost 2 bases and the J segment 1 base; nucleotides outside the gene matches: 6. The length of the CDR3 is 15 residues. CDR3 nucleotides: TGCAGTGCTAGAAGCGGGGCGGGAGGCACAGATACGCAGTATTTT. It translates to CSARSGAGGTDTQYF.

This clonotype was observed at least ten times. The rearrangement links TRBV20-1 to TRBJ1-5, with D perhaps matching TRBD1 (5 bases). CDR1 and CDR2 (germline): DFQATT, SNEGSKA (reference sequence). Trimming shortened V by 0 bases and J by 8 bases, and 11 bases separated the two germline ends. The CDR3 covers 13 residues. CDR3 nucleotide sequence: TGCAGTGCTAGAGATATCGGGGGAGAGCCCCAGCATTTT. It translates to CSARDIGGEPQHF.

With regard to this clonotype: A read error may produce the germline difference seen at one junction end. The V and J genes are TRBV5-6 and TRBJ2-1; unclear D gene. Germline V lookup: CDR1 SGHDT, CDR2 YYEEEE. This CDR3 contains 14 residues. DNA of the CDR3: TGTGCCAGCAGCCAATACCACACCGGAGATGAGCAGTTCTTT. It codes for CASSQYHTGDEQFF.

On this clonotype: Given a much more abundant clone one base away, this may be a read error. The CDR3 sequence is CTIQGGPYEQYF. The DNA for the CDR3 is TGTACCATCCAAGGGGGTCCCTACGAGCAGTACTTC. The chain recombines TRBV7-9 with TRBJ2-7; D perhaps matches TRBD1 (6 bases). The germline gives CDR1 SEHNR, CDR2 FQNEAQ (reference sequence). The CDR3 has 12 amino acids.

This sequence joins TRBV6-6 and TRBJ1-1; tentative D call: TRBD1 (5 bases). The V gene's germline CDR1 is MNHNY and CDR2 SVGAGI (reference sequence). The CDR3 spans 13 residues. Trimming cost V 9 bases and J 5 bases, with 16 bases left between them. CDR3 sequence (DNA): TGTGCCAGTGCGGGCGAGGGGCGTACTGAAGCTTTCTTT. Translated: CASAGEGRTEAFF.

The table lists this clonotype with many counts. The chain employs TRBV2 and TRBJ2-3, with 7 bases aligning to TRBD2. V gave up 6 bases and J gave up 0 bases; unmatched junction bases: 3. The CDR3 has 14 residues. Germline lookup yields CDR1 SNHLY and CDR2 FYNNEI. CDR3 sequence reads: CASRRGTSTDTQYF. In nucleotides, the CDR3 is TGTGCCAGCAGGCGGGGGACTAGCACAGATACGCAGTATTTT.

This clonotype was picked up many times. The chain recombines TRBV5-1 with TRBJ2-7, with 8 bases lining up with TRBD2. This CDR3 spans 14 amino acids. From germline, CDR1 is SGHRS and CDR2 YFSETQ. V lost 2 bases to trimming and J lost 2 bases; unmatched junction nucleotides: 3. CDR3 sequence: CASSFSGTPYEQYF. The DNA of the CDR3 is TGCGCCAGCAGCTTTAGCGGGACCCCCTACGAGCAGTACTTC.